Below are 23 T cell receptor beta chains sequenced from a single sample in a study of molecular identifiers for immune sequencing clone quantification (dated by TCRdb to 2017 to 2018). Library construction relied on PCR. Sequencing relied on an Illumina HiSeq 4000. TCRdb itself trimmed the public reads at Q25 with fastp, ran MiXCR and retained productive beta chains. One record per CDR3 amino acid sequence lists the most common genes and DNA. Here the sample has approximately 550,000 distinct CDR3 sequences; about 22% occur a single time. The top ten clonotypes cover around 0.84% of the sample. Sequencing input: naive CD8+ T cells from blood, with Jurkat cell RNA spiked in. Sample cell subset or site, as interpreted from the label and publication: FACS-sorted CD8+CD4-CCR7+CD45RA+ naive T cells. These receptor sequences come from a human donor in good health. Some libraries in this study had Jurkat cell RNA spiked in.

J is TRBJ2-7 and V is TRBV27, with 8 bases aligning to TRBD2. V was clipped by 5 bases and J by 2 bases; unmatched bases: 8. The CDR3 extends over 15 amino acids. CDR1 is MNHEY, CDR2 SMNVEV, per germline (reference sequence). The CDR3 spells CASSLRAGAAYEQYF. DNA of the CDR3: TGTGCCAGCAGTCTGAGAGCGGGAGCGGCCTACGAGCAGTACTTC.

This chain connects TRBV9 to TRBJ2-3, with D possibly being TRBD2 (7 bases). V lost 3 bases and J lost 4, with 18 bases in between. Germline-derived CDR1 and CDR2 are SGDLS and YYNGEE. The CDR3 length is 16 residues. CDR3 region: CASSGSGGLGPDTQYF. The CDR3, as DNA: TGTGCCAGCAGCGGGTCGGGGGGCTTGGGTCCAGATACGCAGTATTTT.

The chain combines TRBV7-9 with TRBJ2-3; 9 positions match TRBD1. This CDR3 region has 18 residues. Germline V lookup: CDR1 SEHNR, CDR2 FQNEAQ (reference sequence). J lost 6 bases, V lost 5 bases, and 18 bases had no gene match. This chain's CDR3 is CASSVTPGQGPIDDTQYF. Written as DNA, the CDR3 is TGTGCCAGCAGCGTTACACCGGGACAGGGCCCCATCGACGATACGCAGTATTTT.

This clonotype appeared a few times. The gene calls are TRBV7-6 and TRBJ2-7, with 7 bases that match TRBD2. The V gene end was trimmed by 5 bases and the J gene end by 4 bases; junction bases not matched to a gene: 20. CDR1 is SGHVS and CDR2 is FNYEAQ in the germline V gene. This CDR3 comprises 18 residues. The chain's CDR3 is CASSPQPELAGAFYEQYF. In DNA, the CDR3 is TGTGCCAGCAGCCCCCAGCCGGAGTTGGCGGGAGCTTTTTACGAGCAGTACTTC. Together with reference TRBV7-6 and TRBJ2-7, the CDR3 gives the full variable domain: GAGVSQSPRYKVTKRGQDVALRCDPISGHVSLYWYRQALGQGPEFLTYFNYEAQQDKSGLPNDRFSAERPEGSISTLTIQRTEQRDSAMYRCASSPQPELAGAFYEQYFGPGTRLTVT.

This clonotype was counted only a few times. This chain links TRBV3-1 with TRBJ2-7; D gene uncertain. The CDR3 is made up of 13 amino acids. Trimming shortened V by 4 bases and J by 4 bases, and 11 bases separated the two germline ends. Germline CDR1 is LGHDT and CDR2 is YNNKEL (reference sequence). CDR3 DNA: TGTGCCAGCAGCCCCTTCAGTAATTACGAGCAGTACTTC. It translates to CASSPFSNYEQYF.

This clonotype was counted at least ten times. The chain links TRBV3-1 to TRBJ2-5, with D perhaps given as TRBD1 or TRBD2 (5 bases each). CDR3 size: 16 residues. Looked up from germline, CDR1 is LGHDT and CDR2 is YNNKEL (reference sequence). Trimming left V 0 bases short and J 5 bases short, with 16 bases between. CDR3 in amino acids: CASSQDRGARVETQYF. The CDR3 region has the DNA TGTGCCAGCAGCCAAGATAGAGGGGCGCGGGTGGAGACCCAGTACTTC.

This clonotype was found a few times. The rearrangement uses TRBV20-1 and TRBJ2-7, with D possibly matching TRBD1 (6 bases). CDR1 is DFQATT, CDR2 SNEGSKA, per germline (reference sequence). V was pared by 6 bases and J by 1 base, with 16 bases between. The CDR3 runs 14 residues. The CDR3 bases are TGCAGTGCCCCGGGACACACCCTGTCCTACGAGCAGTACTTC. It specifies CSAPGHTLSYEQYF.

To note about this clonotype: This may come from a read error, since a much larger clone is one base off. The chain carries TRBV30 and TRBJ1-1; maybe TRBD1 (5 bases). CDR1 and CDR2 from the germline V gene are GTSNPN and SVGIG (reference sequence). This CDR3 has 14 amino acids. The CDR3 nucleotides are TGTGCCAGGAGTCCGGGACGGAGGAACACTGAAGCTTTCTTT. Protein: CARSPGRRNTEAFF. The full variable domain, its missing parts supplied by reference TRBV30 and TRBJ1-1, is SQTIHQWPATLVQPVGSPLSLECTVEGTSNPNLYWYRQAAGRGLQLLFYSVGIGQISSEVPQNLSASRPQDRQFILSSKKLLLSDSGFYLCARSPGRRNTEAFFGQGTRLTVV.

V and J are TRBV4-3 and TRBJ2-7; D gene ambiguous. Germline CDR1 is LGHNA and CDR2 is YSLEER. This CDR3 has 13 residues. V lost 4 bases to trimming and J lost 6 bases, with 13 bases between them. The CDR3 DNA reads as TGCGCCAGCAGCCGGATAAGGGATAGCGAGCAGTACTTC. Translated, it gives CASSRIRDSEQYF.

This rearrangement joins TRBV12-3 or TRBV12-4 to TRBJ2-4; 9 bases fit TRBD1. J was trimmed by 2 bases and V by 3 bases; bases with no gene match: 8. CDR3 length: 17 residues. The CDR3 coding sequence is TGTGCCAGCAGTTTGTCGGGACAGGGTAAAACCAAAAACATTCAGTACTTC. Translated, it gives CASSLSGQGKTKNIQYF.

The chain combines TRBV11-2 with TRBJ2-1; weak D call: TRBD2 (6 bases). The CDR3 extends over 16 amino acids. V was clipped by 0 bases and J by 3 bases, with 12 bases between them. The germline CDR1 and CDR2 sequences are SGHAT and FQNNGV. CDR3 sequence (DNA): TGTGCCAGCAGCTTAGATGGGACTTTCAGCTACAATGAGCAGTTCTTC. Its translation is CASSLDGTFSYNEQFF.

This clonotype was recorded at least ten times. The chain uses TRBV9 and TRBJ2-1; D is unclear. Trimming took 0 bases from V and 6 from J, leaving 13 bases between them. This CDR3 region has 15 residues. CDR1 is SGDLS and CDR2 is YYNGEE in the germline V gene. The CDR3 protein is CASSVDGRPVNEQFF. CDR3 DNA: TGTGCCAGCAGCGTAGATGGCAGGCCAGTCAATGAGCAGTTCTTC.

This clonotype was seen a handful of times. This sequence joins TRBV12-3 or TRBV12-4 and TRBJ2-5; D uncertain. V was pared by 1 base and J by 2 bases, with 26 bases between. The CDR3 runs 20 residues. CDR3 in DNA: TGTGCCAGCAGTTTAGTAGTAGCCACCAACCTCCCGGTGGGGCAAGAGACCCAGTACTTC. As protein: CASSLVVATNLPVGQETQYF.

For this clonotype: No conserved phenylalanine or tryptophan ends this CDR3, so it is likely a read error. The chain is built from TRBV24-1 and TRBJ2-1; the match to TRBD2 covers 7 bases. V lost 5 bases, J lost 6 bases, and 15 bases stayed unmatched. Germline V lookup: CDR1 KGHDR, CDR2 SFDVKD. CDR3 length: 17 residues. This chain's CDR3 is CATSGPSEPAGINEQFS. The CDR3 DNA follows: TGTGCCACCAGTGGTCCCAGTGAGCCAGCGGGGATCAATGAGCAGTTCTCC.

In its sample, this clonotype was seen many times. The rearrangement links TRBV4-3 to TRBJ2-3, with D possibly TRBD2 on 6 matching bases. CDR1 is LGHNA, CDR2 YSLEER, per germline. Deletions cut 2 bases from V and 6 bases from J, with 18 bases between. CDR3 length equals 16 residues. CDR3 DNA: TGCGCCAGCAGCCAACTGCCCGGGAGTTTGTTTGATACGCAGTATTTT. This translates into CASSQLPGSLFDTQYF.

The sample holds many counts of this clonotype. The chain joins TRBV28 to TRBJ1-1; 8 nucleotides match TRBD1. The CDR3 length is 13 residues. Losses at the gene ends were 7 bases for V and 4 bases for J; bases not matched to a gene: 5. The germline CDR1 and CDR2 sequences are MDHEN and SYDVKM. The CDR3 region is CASIVDRGTEAFF. The CDR3 DNA follows: TGTGCCAGCATCGTCGACAGGGGCACTGAAGCTTTCTTT.

For this clonotype: This may come from a read error, since a much larger clone is one base off. The conserved closing phenylalanine or tryptophan is absent in this CDR3, likely reflecting a read error. The chain employs TRBV28 and TRBJ2-5; D ambiguous. Germline V gives CDR1 MDHEN, CDR2 SYDVKM. This CDR3 comprises 14 residues. V shed 3 bases and J shed 9 bases, with 17 bases lying between them. CDR3 in DNA: TGTGCCAGCAGTTTTAGTAGAGTCGGGTTGGCCCAGTACCTC. Translating it yields CASSFSRVGLAQYL.

This clonotype occurred many times. V gene TRBV7-9 combines with J gene TRBJ1-1; a weak D match, TRBD1 (5 bases). This CDR3 comprises 17 residues. Trimming stripped 6 bases from V and 0 bases from J, with 20 bases between. Looked up from germline, CDR1 is SEHNR and CDR2 is FQNEAQ (reference sequence). The CDR3, as DNA: TGTGCCAGCAGTAGCCCGGTTGAGGGACTAATGAACACTGAAGCTTTCTTT. It encodes CASSSPVEGLMNTEAFF.

The chain is built from TRBV6-5 and TRBJ2-3, with 11 bases aligning to TRBD2. The CDR3 covers 15 residues. Unmatched junction bases numbered 4, after V lost 7 bases and J lost 1 base. Germline CDR1 and CDR2: MNHEY and SVGAGI. In DNA form, the CDR3 reads TGTGCCAGCATCTCGGGACTAGCGGGCACAGATACGCAGTATTTT. Protein sequence: CASISGLAGTDTQYF.

This clonotype was seen many times. The rearrangement uses TRBV12-3 or TRBV12-4 and TRBJ2-7; 8 bases map to TRBD1. V lost 2 bases and J lost 4; bases outside the gene matches: 4. The CDR3 loop spans 14 amino acids. The CDR3, as DNA: TGTGCCAGCAGTTTAAGTACAGGGGGGTACGAGCAGTACTTC. Translated: CASSLSTGGYEQYF.

A word on this clonotype: A much larger clonotype is one base distant, so this may be a read error. This chain connects TRBV12-3 or TRBV12-4 to TRBJ2-5, with no clear D. The CDR3 contains 14 residues. For the CDR3, the DNA is TGTGCCAGCAGTTTTCAGGACCCCCAAGGGACCCAGTACTTC. This sequence encodes CASSFQDPQGTQYF.

Details on this clonotype: Being one base from a much bigger clone, this may be a read error. The chain uses TRBV4-3 and TRBJ2-1; D perhaps matches TRBD1 (6 bases). CDR1 is LGHNA, CDR2 YSLEER, per germline. The CDR3 runs to 16 residues. The CDR3 coding sequence is TGCGCCAGCAGCCAAGATGGTACAGGGTCCTACAGTGAGCAGTTCTTC. Its translation is CASSQDGTGSYSEQFF.

V gene TRBV2 combines with J gene TRBJ2-3, with TRBD2 matching 7 bases. The CDR3 is 16 residues long. Looked up from germline, CDR1 is SNHLY and CDR2 is FYNNEI. V dropped 4 bases and J dropped 2; count of bases not matched to a gene: 9. The CDR3 reads CASSGWERGYTDTQYF. The CDR3, as DNA: TGTGCCAGCAGTGGTTGGGAGCGGGGTTACACAGATACGCAGTATTTT. The whole variable domain, remainder taken from reference TRBV2 and TRBJ2-3, is EPEVTQTPSHQVTQMGQEVILRCVPISNHLYFYWYRQILGQKVEFLVSFYNNEISEKSEIFDDQFSVERPDGSNFTLKIRSTKLEDSAMYFCASSGWERGYTDTQYFGPGTRLTVL.